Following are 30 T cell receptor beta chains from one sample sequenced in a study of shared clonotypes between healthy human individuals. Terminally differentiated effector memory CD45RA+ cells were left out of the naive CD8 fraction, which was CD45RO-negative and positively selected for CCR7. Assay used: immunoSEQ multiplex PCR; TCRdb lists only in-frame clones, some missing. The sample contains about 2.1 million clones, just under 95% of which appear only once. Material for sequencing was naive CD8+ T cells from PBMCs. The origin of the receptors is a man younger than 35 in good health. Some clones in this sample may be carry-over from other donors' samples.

DNA of the CDR3: TGCGCCAGCAGCCTCCGGACAGGGTCAGTATTGAATGAGCAGTTCTTC. This sequence encodes CASSLRTGSVLNEQFF. The J gene is TRBJ2-1, the V gene TRBV5-1, with TRBD1 matching over 8 bases. CDR3 size: 16 residues. Germline CDR1 is SGHRS and CDR2 is YFSETQ. The V segment lost 4 bases and the J segment 7 bases; nucleotides outside the gene matches: 13.

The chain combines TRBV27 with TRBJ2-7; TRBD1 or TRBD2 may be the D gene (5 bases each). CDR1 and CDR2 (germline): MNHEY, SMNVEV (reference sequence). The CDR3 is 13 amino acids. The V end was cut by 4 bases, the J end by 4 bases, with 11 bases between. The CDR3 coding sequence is TGTGCCAGCAGTTGGGACGGGAAGTACGAGCAGTACTTC. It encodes CASSWDGKYEQYF.

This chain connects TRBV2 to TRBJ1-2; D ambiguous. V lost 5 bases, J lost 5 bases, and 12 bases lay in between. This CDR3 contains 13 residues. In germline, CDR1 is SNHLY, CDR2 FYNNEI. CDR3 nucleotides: TGTGCCAGCAGTTCTGGAGAACTATATGGCTACACCTTC. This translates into CASSSGELYGYTF.

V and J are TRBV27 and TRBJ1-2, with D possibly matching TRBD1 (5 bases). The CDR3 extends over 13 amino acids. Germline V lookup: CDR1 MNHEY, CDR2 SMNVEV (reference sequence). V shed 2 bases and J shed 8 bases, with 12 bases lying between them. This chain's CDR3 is CASSLTGGWGYTF. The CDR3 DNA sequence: TGTGCCAGCAGTTTAACAGGCGGGTGGGGCTACACCTTC.

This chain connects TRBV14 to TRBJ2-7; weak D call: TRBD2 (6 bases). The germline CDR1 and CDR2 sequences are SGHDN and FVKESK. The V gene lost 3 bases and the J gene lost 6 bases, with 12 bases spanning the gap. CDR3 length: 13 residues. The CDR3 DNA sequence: TGTGCCAGCAGCCAGGACTATAGAGGCGAGCAGTACTTC. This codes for CASSQDYRGEQYF.

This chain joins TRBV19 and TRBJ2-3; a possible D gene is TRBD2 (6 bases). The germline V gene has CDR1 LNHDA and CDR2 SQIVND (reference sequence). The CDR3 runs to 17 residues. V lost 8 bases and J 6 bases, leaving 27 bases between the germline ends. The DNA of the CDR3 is TGTGCCAGTCCCCCAGTTGGAGGGGCCACATTTATGGATACGCAGTATTTT. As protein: CASPPVGGATFMDTQYF.

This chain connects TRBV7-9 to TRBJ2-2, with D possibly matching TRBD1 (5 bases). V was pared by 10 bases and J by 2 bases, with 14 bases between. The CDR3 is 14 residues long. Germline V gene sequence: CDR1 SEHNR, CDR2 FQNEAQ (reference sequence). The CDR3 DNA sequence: TGTGCCACTGGGCGGACACCCAACACCGGGGAGCTGTTTTTT. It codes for CATGRTPNTGELFF.

Here the CDR3 DNA reads TGTGCCAGCAGCCGCGGGGACATCAGGCCCCTGAATGAAAAACTGTTTTTT. This sequence encodes CASSRGDIRPLNEKLFF. This chain joins TRBV11-2 and TRBJ1-4, with D perhaps matching TRBD1 (6 bases). Deletions cut 5 bases from V and 5 bases from J, with 21 bases between. Germline values: CDR1 SGHAT, CDR2 FQNNGV. There are 17 residues in the CDR3.

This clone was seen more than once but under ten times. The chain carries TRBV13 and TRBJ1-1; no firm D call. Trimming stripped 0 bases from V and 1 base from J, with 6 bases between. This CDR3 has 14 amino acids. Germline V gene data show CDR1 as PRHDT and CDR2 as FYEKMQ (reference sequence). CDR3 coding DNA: TGTGCCAGCAGCTTAGGCGAAGGGAACACTGAAGCTTTCTTT. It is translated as CASSLGEGNTEAFF.

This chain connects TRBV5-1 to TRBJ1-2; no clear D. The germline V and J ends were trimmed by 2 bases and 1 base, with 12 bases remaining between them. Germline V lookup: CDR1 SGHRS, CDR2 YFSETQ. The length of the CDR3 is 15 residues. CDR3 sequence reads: CASSFVKPDNYGYTF. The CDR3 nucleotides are TGCGCCAGCAGCTTCGTCAAACCGGATAACTATGGCTACACCTTC. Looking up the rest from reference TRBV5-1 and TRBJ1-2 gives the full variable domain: KAGVTQTPRYLIKTRGQQVTLSCSPISGHRSVSWYQQTPGQGLQFLFEYFSETQRNKGNFPGRFSGRQFSNSRSEMNVSTLELGDSALYLCASSFVKPDNYGYTFGSGTRLTVV.

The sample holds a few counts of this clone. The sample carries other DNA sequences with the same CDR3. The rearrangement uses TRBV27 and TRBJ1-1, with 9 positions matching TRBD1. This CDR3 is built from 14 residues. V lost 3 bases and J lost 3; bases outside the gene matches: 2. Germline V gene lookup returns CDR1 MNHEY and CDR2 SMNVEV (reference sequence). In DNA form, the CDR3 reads TGTGCCAGCAGTTTCGGGACAGGGTACACTGAAGCTTTCTTT. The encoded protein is CASSFGTGYTEAFF.

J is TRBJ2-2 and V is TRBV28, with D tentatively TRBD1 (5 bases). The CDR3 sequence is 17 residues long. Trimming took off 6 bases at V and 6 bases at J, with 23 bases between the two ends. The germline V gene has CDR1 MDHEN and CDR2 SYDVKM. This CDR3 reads CASRRRSGAETAGELFF. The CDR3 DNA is TGTGCCAGCAGAAGAAGGTCTGGGGCTGAGACCGCCGGGGAGCTGTTTTTT.

CDR3 sequence: CASSQPQEEGWYGYTF. Written as DNA, the CDR3 is TGCGCCAGCAGCCAACCCCAAGAAGAGGGGTGGTATGGCTACACCTTC. V is TRBV4-1 and J is TRBJ1-2, with D possibly TRBD1 on 5 matching bases. Germline values: CDR1 MGHRA, CDR2 YSYEKL. The CDR3 consists of 16 residues. Trimming stripped 2 bases from V and 5 bases from J, with 18 bases between.

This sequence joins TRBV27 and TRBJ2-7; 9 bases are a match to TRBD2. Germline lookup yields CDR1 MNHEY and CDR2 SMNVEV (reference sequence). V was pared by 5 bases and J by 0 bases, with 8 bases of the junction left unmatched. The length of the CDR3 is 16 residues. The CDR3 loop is CASSPRAGGSSYEQYF. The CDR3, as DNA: TGTGCCAGCAGTCCGCGAGCGGGAGGCAGCTCCTACGAGCAGTACTTC.

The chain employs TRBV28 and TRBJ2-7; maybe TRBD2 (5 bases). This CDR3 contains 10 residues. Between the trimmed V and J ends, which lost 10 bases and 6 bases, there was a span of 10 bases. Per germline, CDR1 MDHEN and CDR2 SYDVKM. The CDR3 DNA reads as TGTGCCACCGACCGGGGCGAGCAGTACTTC. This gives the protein CATDRGEQYF.

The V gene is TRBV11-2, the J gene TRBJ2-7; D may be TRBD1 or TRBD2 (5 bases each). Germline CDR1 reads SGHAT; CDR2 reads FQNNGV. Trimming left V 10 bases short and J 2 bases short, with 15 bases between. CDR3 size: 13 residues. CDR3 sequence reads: CATLRGGTYEQYF. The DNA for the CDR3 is TGTGCCACCCTGAGGGGTGGCACCTACGAGCAGTACTTC.

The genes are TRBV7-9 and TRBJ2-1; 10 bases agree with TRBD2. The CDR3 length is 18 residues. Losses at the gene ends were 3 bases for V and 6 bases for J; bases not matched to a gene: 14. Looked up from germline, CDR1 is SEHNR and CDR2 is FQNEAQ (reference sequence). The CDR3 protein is CASSFNSTALAGINEQFF. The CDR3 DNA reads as TGTGCCAGCAGCTTTAACAGTACGGCACTAGCGGGGATCAATGAGCAGTTCTTC.

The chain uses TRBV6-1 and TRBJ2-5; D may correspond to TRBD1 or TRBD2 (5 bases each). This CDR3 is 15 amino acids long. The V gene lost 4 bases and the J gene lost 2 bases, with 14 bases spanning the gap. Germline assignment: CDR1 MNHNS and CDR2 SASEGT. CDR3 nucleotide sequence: TGTGCCAGCAGTGTCCCCCTGGGGGTACAAGAGACCCAGTACTTC. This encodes CASSVPLGVQETQYF.

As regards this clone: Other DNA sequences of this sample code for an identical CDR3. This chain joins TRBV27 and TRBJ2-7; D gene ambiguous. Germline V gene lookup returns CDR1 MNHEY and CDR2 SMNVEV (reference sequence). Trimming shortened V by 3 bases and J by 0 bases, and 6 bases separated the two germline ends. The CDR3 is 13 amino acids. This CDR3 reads CASSFRGSYEQYF. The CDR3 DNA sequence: TGTGCCAGCAGTTTCAGAGGCTCCTACGAGCAGTACTTC.

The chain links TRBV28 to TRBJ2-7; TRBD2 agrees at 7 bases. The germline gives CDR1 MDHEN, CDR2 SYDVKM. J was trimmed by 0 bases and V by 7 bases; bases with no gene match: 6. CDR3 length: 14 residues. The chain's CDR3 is CASNRGGGSYEQYF. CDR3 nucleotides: TGTGCCAGCAACCGGGGCGGGGGCTCCTACGAGCAGTACTTC.

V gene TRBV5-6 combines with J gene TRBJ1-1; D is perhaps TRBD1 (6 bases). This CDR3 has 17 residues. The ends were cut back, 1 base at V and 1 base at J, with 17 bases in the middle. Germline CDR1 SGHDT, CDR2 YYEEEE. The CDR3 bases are TGTGCCAGCAGCTTGATGGTTGAACAGGGAGGGAACACTGAAGCTTTCTTT. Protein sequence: CASSLMVEQGGNTEAFF. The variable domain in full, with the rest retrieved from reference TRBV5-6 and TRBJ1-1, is DAGVTQSPTHLIKTRGQQVTLRCSPKSGHDTVSWYQQALGQGPQFIFQYYEEEERQRGNFPDRFSGHQFPNYSSELNVNALLLGDSALYLCASSLMVEQGGNTEAFFGQGTRLTVV.

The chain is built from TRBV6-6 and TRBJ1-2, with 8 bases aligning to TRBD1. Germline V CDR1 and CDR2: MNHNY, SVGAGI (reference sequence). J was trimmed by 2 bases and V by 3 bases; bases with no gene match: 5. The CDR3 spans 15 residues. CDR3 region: CASSYLTGVNYGYTF. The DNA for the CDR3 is TGTGCCAGCAGTTATTTGACAGGGGTAAACTATGGCTACACCTTC.

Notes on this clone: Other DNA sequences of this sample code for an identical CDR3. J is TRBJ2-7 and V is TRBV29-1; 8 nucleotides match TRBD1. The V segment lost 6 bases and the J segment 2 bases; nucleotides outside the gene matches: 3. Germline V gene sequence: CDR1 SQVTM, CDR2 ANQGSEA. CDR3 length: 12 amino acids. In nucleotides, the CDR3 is TGCAGCGTCCGGGACAGGACCTACGAGCAGTACTTC. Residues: CSVRDRTYEQYF.

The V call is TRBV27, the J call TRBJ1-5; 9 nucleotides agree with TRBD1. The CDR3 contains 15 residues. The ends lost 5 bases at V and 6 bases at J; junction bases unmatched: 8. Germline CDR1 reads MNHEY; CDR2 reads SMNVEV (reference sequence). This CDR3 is CASSGRTGVSQPQHF. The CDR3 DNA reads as TGTGCCAGCAGTGGGCGGACAGGGGTTAGTCAGCCCCAGCATTTT.

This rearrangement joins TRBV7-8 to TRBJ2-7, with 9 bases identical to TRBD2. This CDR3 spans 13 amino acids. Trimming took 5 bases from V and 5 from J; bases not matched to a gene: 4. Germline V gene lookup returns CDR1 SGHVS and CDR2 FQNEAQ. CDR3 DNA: TGTGCCAGCAGCCCCAGGACTAGCGACGAGCAGTACTTC. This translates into CASSPRTSDEQYF.

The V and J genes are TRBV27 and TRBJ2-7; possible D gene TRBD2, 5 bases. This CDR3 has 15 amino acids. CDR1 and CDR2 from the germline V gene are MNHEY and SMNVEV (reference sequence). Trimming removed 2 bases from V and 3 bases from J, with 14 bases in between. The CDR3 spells CASSLLPAGGYEQYF. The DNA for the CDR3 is TGTGCCAGCAGTTTACTGCCGGCAGGAGGCTACGAGCAGTACTTC.

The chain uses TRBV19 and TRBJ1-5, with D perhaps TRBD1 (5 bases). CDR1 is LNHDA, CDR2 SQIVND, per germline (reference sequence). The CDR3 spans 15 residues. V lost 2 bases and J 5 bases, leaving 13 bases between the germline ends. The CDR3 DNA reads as TGTGCCAGTAGTATATATGGAGGGGCCCATCAGCCCCAGCATTTT. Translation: CASSIYGGAHQPQHF.

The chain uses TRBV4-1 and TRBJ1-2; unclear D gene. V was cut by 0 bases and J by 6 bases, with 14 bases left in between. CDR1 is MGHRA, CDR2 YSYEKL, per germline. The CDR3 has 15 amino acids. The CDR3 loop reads CASSQDHGNLDGYTF. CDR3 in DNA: TGCGCCAGCAGCCAAGACCACGGGAACCTCGATGGCTACACCTTC.

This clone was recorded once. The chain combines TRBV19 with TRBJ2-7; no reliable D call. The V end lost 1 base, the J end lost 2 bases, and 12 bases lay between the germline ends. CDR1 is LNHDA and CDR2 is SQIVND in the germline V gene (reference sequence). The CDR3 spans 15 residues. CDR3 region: CASSIAPQETYEQYF. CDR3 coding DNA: TGTGCCAGTAGTATAGCCCCCCAGGAGACCTACGAGCAGTACTTC.

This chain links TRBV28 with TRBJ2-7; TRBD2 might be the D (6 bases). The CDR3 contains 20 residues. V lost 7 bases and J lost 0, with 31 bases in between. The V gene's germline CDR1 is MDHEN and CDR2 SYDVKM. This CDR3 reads CASTQWYPNDLAPSSYEQYF. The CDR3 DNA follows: TGTGCCAGCACCCAATGGTATCCAAATGACCTAGCGCCCAGCTCCTACGAGCAGTACTTC.